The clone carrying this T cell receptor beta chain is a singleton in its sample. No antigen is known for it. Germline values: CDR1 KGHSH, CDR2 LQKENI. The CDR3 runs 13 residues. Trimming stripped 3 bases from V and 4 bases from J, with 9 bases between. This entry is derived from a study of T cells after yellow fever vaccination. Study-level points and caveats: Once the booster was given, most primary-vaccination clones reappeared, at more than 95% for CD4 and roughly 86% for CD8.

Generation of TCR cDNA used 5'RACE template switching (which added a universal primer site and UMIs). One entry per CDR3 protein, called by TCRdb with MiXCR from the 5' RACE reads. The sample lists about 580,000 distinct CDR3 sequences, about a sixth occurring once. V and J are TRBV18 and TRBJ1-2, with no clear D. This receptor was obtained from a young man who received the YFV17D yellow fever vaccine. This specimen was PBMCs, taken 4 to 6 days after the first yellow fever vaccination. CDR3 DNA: TGTGCCAGCTCACCTACAGCAATCTATGGCTACACCTTC. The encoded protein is CASSPTAIYGYTF.